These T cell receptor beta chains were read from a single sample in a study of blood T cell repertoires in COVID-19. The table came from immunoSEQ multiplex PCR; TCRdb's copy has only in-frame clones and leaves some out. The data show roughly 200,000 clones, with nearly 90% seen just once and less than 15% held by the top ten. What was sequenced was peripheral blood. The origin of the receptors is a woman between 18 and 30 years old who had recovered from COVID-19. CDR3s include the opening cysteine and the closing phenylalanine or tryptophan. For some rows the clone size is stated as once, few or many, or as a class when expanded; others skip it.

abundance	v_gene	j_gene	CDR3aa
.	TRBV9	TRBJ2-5	CASSETSFRDDETQYF
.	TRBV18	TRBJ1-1	CASSGLEGSRTEAFF
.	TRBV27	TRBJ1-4	CASNPAGQRLTEKLFF
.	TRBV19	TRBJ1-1	CASRKRDTKNTEAFF
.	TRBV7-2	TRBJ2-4	CASSLGRTSGRAKNIQYF
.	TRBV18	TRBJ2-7	CASSRTTSGSLYEQYF
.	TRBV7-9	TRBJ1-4	CASSFRTGEASKLFF
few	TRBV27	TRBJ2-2	CASSSYTSGRGGELFF
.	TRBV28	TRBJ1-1	CASRRRDRVYTEAFF
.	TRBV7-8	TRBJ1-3	CASSPRGPAGNTIYF
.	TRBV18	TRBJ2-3	CASSPRRGSTDTQYF
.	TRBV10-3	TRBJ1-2	CAISMKTEANYGYTF
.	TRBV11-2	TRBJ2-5	CASSSRFRVEETQYF
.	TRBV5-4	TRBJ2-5	CASSSRKQGAFAETQYF
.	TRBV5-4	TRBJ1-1	CASTTQTGANTEAFF
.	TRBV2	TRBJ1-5	CASSEWPGNQPQHF
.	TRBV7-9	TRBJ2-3	CASSLDGQIYTDTQYF
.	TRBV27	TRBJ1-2	CASSQHSGLGDNYGYTF
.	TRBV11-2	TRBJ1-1	CASSLDGRQNTEAFF
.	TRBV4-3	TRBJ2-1	CASSQDSDSYNEQFF
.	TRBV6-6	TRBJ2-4	CASKTAGTVQSLQYF
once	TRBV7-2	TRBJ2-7	CASSLAGGVPYEQYF
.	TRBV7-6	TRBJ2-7	CASSRRGGFGLLEQYF
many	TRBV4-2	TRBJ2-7	CASSPRGLAGEVEYF
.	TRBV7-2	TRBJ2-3	CASSLVAGDTDTQYF
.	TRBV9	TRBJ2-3	CASSPGRERDWTDTQYF
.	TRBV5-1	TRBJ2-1	CASSLAPGGPYNEQFF
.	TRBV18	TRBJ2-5	CASSELAGDQKTQYF
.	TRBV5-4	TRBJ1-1	CASSLGQFTEAFF
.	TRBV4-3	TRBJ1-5	CASSQELTRRFSNQPQHF
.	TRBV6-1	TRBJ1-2	CASSERTGGFGYYGYTF
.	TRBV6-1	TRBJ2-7	CASSEAPSENYEQYF
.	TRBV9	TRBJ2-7	CASSSGYEQYF
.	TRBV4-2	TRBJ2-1	CASSQEGGSYNEQFF
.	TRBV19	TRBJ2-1	CASSPYSLPGSYNEQFF
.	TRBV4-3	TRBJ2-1	CASSQQRLADNEQFF
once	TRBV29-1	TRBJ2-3	CSVEGGSLSDTQYF
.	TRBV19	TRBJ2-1	CASSIGSNSYNEQFF
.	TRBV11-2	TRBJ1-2	CASSLDGGGINYGYTF
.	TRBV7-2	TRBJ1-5	CASSPRDRGYYQPQHF
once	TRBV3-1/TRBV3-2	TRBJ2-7	CASSQAAGDSYEQYF
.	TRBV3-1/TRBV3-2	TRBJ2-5	CASSQPGTGSQETQYF
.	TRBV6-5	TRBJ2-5	CALKDLQETQYF
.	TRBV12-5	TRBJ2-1	CASGFEALSYNEQFF
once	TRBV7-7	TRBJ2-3	CASSLAGAGTDTQYF
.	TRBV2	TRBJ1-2	CASSDTQVIYAYTF